These 25 T cell receptor beta chains were all obtained from the same sample, sequenced in a study of cytomegalovirus exposure and HLA in healthy donors. PCR involved 60 Vbeta and 13 Jbeta primers. TCRdb keeps only in-frame clones here, not all; method: immunoSEQ multiplex PCR. The sample contains approximately 170,000 clones, roughly 80% of which appear only once. Sequences were obtained from PBMCs. The receptors come from a man in his fifties in good health and CMV-seropositive.

Regarding this clone: Other DNA sequences in the sample encode the same CDR3. V is TRBV19 and J is TRBJ2-3; 12 nucleotides line up with TRBD2. The CDR3 contains 14 residues. V gave up 5 bases and J gave up 4 bases; unmatched junction bases: 1. Germline values: CDR1 LNHDA, CDR2 SQIVND (reference sequence). CDR3 loop: CASSSSGGADTQYF. The CDR3 bases are TGTGCCAGTAGTTCTAGCGGGGGGGCAGATACGCAGTATTTT. The full variable domain, its missing parts supplied by reference TRBV19 and TRBJ2-3, is DGGITQSPKYLFRKEGQNVTLSCEQNLNHDAMYWYRQDPGQGLRLIYYSQIVNDFQKGDIAEGYSVSREKKESFPLTVTSAQKNPTAFYLCASSSSGGADTQYFGPGTRLTVL.

This sequence joins TRBV30 and TRBJ1-1; D not certain. The length of the CDR3 is 13 residues. Germline-derived CDR1 and CDR2 are GTSNPN and SVGIG (reference sequence). Trimming left V 0 bases short and J 3 bases short, with 8 bases between. CDR3 sequence reads: CAWSVLTHTEAFF. In nucleotides, the CDR3 is TGTGCCTGGAGTGTACTTACCCACACTGAAGCTTTCTTT.

The V gene is TRBV5-1, the J gene TRBJ2-3; the D gene is possibly TRBD2 (5 bases). Trimming left V 6 bases short and J 5 bases short, with 13 bases between. CDR3 length: 13 residues. Germline V CDR1 and CDR2: SGHRS, YFSETQ. The CDR3 loop reads CASNGVQGDTQYF. The CDR3 coding sequence is TGCGCCAGCAACGGGGTACAAGGAGATACGCAGTATTTT.

The rearrangement uses TRBV28 and TRBJ2-1; 11 positions match TRBD1. The length of the CDR3 is 15 residues. The germline V gene has CDR1 MDHEN and CDR2 SYDVKM. Losses at the gene ends were 6 bases for V and 6 bases for J; bases not matched to a gene: 7. CDR3 residues: CASSPTGTGGNEQFF. The CDR3 bases are TGTGCCAGCAGCCCAACCGGGACAGGGGGCAATGAGCAGTTCTTC.

The CDR3 DNA sequence: TGTGCCAGCAGCTTAGGTGGGCAGACAAACACCGGGGAGCTGTTTTTT. Its protein product is CASSLGGQTNTGELFF. The gene calls are TRBV11-3 and TRBJ2-2; no clear D gene. V shed 1 base and J shed 2 bases, with 11 bases lying between them. This CDR3 spans 16 amino acids. Germline-derived CDR1 and CDR2 are SGHNT and YENEEA.

The CDR3 loop is CASSLRREETQYF. DNA of the CDR3: TGTGCCAGCAGCCTCCGACGGGAAGAGACCCAGTACTTC. The chain combines TRBV7-3 with TRBJ2-5, with D unresolved. Per germline, CDR1 SGHTA and CDR2 FQGTGA. The CDR3 consists of 13 residues. The V gene lost 5 bases and the J gene lost 3 bases, with 10 bases spanning the gap.

V and J are TRBV5-4 and TRBJ2-1; 13 bases match TRBD2. V gave up 4 bases and J gave up 6 bases; unmatched junction bases: 7. The germline gives CDR1 SGHNT, CDR2 YYREEE (reference sequence). The CDR3 has 16 amino acids. Here the CDR3 DNA reads TGTGCCAGCAGCGGAAGTACTAGCGGGAGGGCCAATGAGCAGTTCTTC. It translates to CASSGSTSGRANEQFF.

This clone was recorded only once. The rearrangement links TRBV7-3 to TRBJ2-5; D is perhaps TRBD2 (6 bases). This CDR3 is built from 13 residues. Trimming pared 5 bases from V and 1 base from J, leaving 8 bases between. CDR1 and CDR2 (germline): SGHTA, FQGTGA. CDR3 region: CASSRGSQETQYF. The CDR3 DNA is TGTGCCAGCAGCCGGGGGAGCCAAGAGACCCAGTACTTC.

This clone showed up just a few times. The V call is TRBV29-1, the J call TRBJ1-2, with D perhaps TRBD1 (6 bases). The CDR3 covers 14 residues. Trimming pared 6 bases from V and 2 bases from J, leaving 16 bases between. Germline loops: CDR1 SQVTM, CDR2 ANQGSEA. Here the CDR3 DNA reads TGCAGCGTGGGGGGGGCCAGCTTCAACTATGGCTACACCTTC. Its protein is CSVGGASFNYGYTF.

The rearrangement links TRBV4-2 to TRBJ2-7; 7 nucleotides align to TRBD1. The V gene's germline CDR1 is LGHNA and CDR2 YNFKEQ. This CDR3 has 15 residues. The trim removed 0 bases at V and 5 bases at J, leaving 7 bases unmatched. CDR3 protein: CASSQEFNRGHEQYF. The CDR3 region has the DNA TGTGCCAGCAGCCAAGAGTTCAACAGGGGCCACGAGCAGTACTTC.

The chain couples TRBV6-1 to TRBJ1-1; D remains ambiguous. CDR1 and CDR2 (germline): MNHNS, SASEGT. CDR3 length equals 14 residues. The V gene lost 3 bases and the J gene lost 3 bases, with 11 bases spanning the gap. The CDR3 DNA reads as TGTGCCAGCAGTGAGCAGGATGGGTACACTGAAGCTTTCTTT. This sequence encodes CASSEQDGYTEAFF.

This chain connects TRBV30 to TRBJ1-4, with a tentative D call TRBD1 (5 bases). V was cut by 1 base and J by 9 bases, with 18 bases left in between. This CDR3 has 15 amino acids. From germline, CDR1 is GTSNPN and CDR2 SVGIG (reference sequence). CDR3 residues: CAWSAQGSVLKKLFF. As DNA, the CDR3 is TGTGCCTGGAGTGCCCAGGGATCGGTTCTAAAAAAACTGTTTTTT.

This chain links TRBV11-2 with TRBJ2-5; 8 bases map to TRBD1. The V gene's germline CDR1 is SGHAT and CDR2 FQNNGV. With 5 bases clipped from V and 5 bases from J, the junction kept 13 bases outside the gene matches. This CDR3 region has 16 residues. CDR3: CASSPIVGQGGETQYF. CDR3 sequence (DNA): TGTGCCAGCAGCCCCATTGTTGGACAGGGCGGGGAGACCCAGTACTTC.

The CDR3 nucleotides are TGTGCCAGCAGCCCACTCCCAGGGGGCACCGGGGAGCTGTTTTTT. Protein product: CASSPLPGGTGELFF. This chain links TRBV27 with TRBJ2-2; TRBD1 agrees at 7 bases. CDR3 length equals 15 residues. The germline V gene has CDR1 MNHEY and CDR2 SMNVEV (reference sequence). Unmatched junction bases numbered 8, after V lost 6 bases and J lost 4 bases.

The chain carries TRBV5-1 and TRBJ2-5; 7 positions match TRBD2. J was trimmed by 4 bases and V by 4 bases; bases with no gene match: 13. Germline V gene sequence: CDR1 SGHRS, CDR2 YFSETQ. This CDR3 has 16 amino acids. In nucleotides, the CDR3 is TGCGCCAGCAGCGTTAAGGGGAGCGGGGTTTCAGAGACCCAGTACTTC. Its translation is CASSVKGSGVSETQYF.

The gene calls are TRBV28 and TRBJ1-3; D is undetermined. Germline values: CDR1 MDHEN, CDR2 SYDVKM. Trimming removed 7 bases at V and 0 bases at J, with 4 bases between. This CDR3 comprises 12 residues. The CDR3 sequence: CASMSSGNTIYF. The CDR3 bases are TGTGCCAGCATGAGCTCTGGAAACACCATATATTTT.

This clone was picked up a small number of times. The chain has TRBV5-1 and TRBJ1-2, with TRBD1 as a possible D gene (5 bases). Germline CDR1 and CDR2: SGHRS and YFSETQ. CDR3 length: 14 amino acids. Trimming cost V 4 bases and J 6 bases, with 16 bases left between them. The DNA of the CDR3 is TGCGCCAGCAGCGGGGGGGTTGTTTGGGATGGCTACACCTTC. Its protein product is CASSGGVVWDGYTF.

This clone was recorded only once. The chain has TRBV30 and TRBJ2-3, with 10 bases lining up with TRBD2. V gave up 4 bases and J gave up 4 bases; unmatched junction bases: 5. Germline V gives CDR1 GTSNPN, CDR2 SVGIG (reference sequence). This CDR3 contains 14 residues. The DNA of the CDR3 is TGTGCCTGGACGCCGGGACTAGCGTCAGATACGCAGTATTTT. This gives the protein CAWTPGLASDTQYF.

This clone was counted a single time. The rearrangement links TRBV27 to TRBJ2-5; TRBD2 might be the D (6 bases). The germline V gene has CDR1 MNHEY and CDR2 SMNVEV (reference sequence). There are 14 residues in the CDR3. V lost 9 bases and J 3 bases, leaving 17 bases between the germline ends. DNA of the CDR3: TGTGCCAGGGGGGGAGGTGATGGCGAAGAGACCCAGTACTTC. It is translated as CARGGGDGEETQYF.

This clone was seen just once. CDR3 bases: TGTGCCAGCAGTACCGCCGGACAGGGGAAGAAGACCCAGTACTTC. Amino acids: CASSTAGQGKKTQYF. V gene TRBV27 combines with J gene TRBJ2-5; TRBD1 matches 9 bases. The CDR3 is made up of 15 amino acids. The J segment lost 6 bases and the V segment lost 5 bases, leaving 10 bases of the junction unmatched. CDR1 and CDR2 from the germline V gene are MNHEY and SMNVEV (reference sequence).

V gene TRBV5-1 combines with J gene TRBJ1-6; 7 bases match TRBD1. The CDR3 covers 15 residues. V was clipped by 5 bases and J by 7 bases; unmatched bases: 9. CDR1 and CDR2 (germline): SGHRS, YFSETQ. CDR3 region: CASRRQGELNSPLHF. CDR3 DNA sequence: TGCGCCAGCAGGAGGCAGGGGGAATTAAATTCACCCCTCCACTTT.

The V call is TRBV4-1, the J call TRBJ2-7; 10 bases match TRBD1. CDR1 is MGHRA and CDR2 is YSYEKL in the germline V gene. The CDR3 consists of 15 residues. V lost 2 bases and J lost 7; bases outside the gene matches: 8. CDR3 coding DNA: TGCGCCAGCAGCCAAAGTCCCGGGACAGGGGCGGAGCAGTACTTC. Translated: CASSQSPGTGAEQYF.

This chain joins TRBV7-9 and TRBJ2-7; possible D gene TRBD1, 6 bases. From germline, CDR1 is SEHNR and CDR2 FQNEAQ (reference sequence). Trimming took 1 base from V and 9 from J, leaving 13 bases between them. The CDR3 is 13 residues long. The CDR3 DNA is TGTGCCAGCAGCTTAGTCGGCAACAGGGCGCAGTACTTC. Residues: CASSLVGNRAQYF.

The chain recombines TRBV6-5 with TRBJ2-2; 8 bases agree with TRBD1. With V trimmed by 6 bases and J by 12 bases, 9 bases remained unmatched. CDR3 length: 13 amino acids. Per the germline V gene, CDR1 is MNHEY and CDR2 is SVGAGI. The CDR3 sequence is CASRTGTGGQLFF. Here the CDR3 DNA reads TGTGCCAGCAGGACTGGGACAGGTGGGCAGCTGTTTTTT.

The chain recombines TRBV25-1 with TRBJ2-2, with D unresolved. V shed 6 bases and J shed 8 bases, with 10 bases lying between them. CDR3 size: 12 residues. Germline V gene data show CDR1 as MGHDK and CDR2 as SYGVNS. This CDR3 reads CASRPSRGELFF. Written as DNA, the CDR3 is TGTGCCAGCAGGCCTTCCAGGGGGGAGCTGTTTTTT. Full variable domain (remainder filled in from reference TRBV25-1 and TRBJ2-2): EADIYQTPRYLVIGTGKKITLECSQTMGHDKMYWYQQDPGMELHLIHYSYGVNSTEKGDLSSESTVSRIRTEHFPLTLESARPSHTSQYLCASRPSRGELFFGEGSRLTVL.